The sequence of this T cell receptor beta chain was determined in a study of resident and recirculating memory T cells in vitiligo. For the study at large: Epidermis came from shave biopsies of lesional and nonlesional sites, plus PBMCs.

The trim removed 0 bases at V and 5 bases at J, leaving 6 bases unmatched. Germline loops: CDR1 MGHRA, CDR2 YSYEKL. The CDR3 totals 16 residues. As regards this clone: The antigen remains undetermined.

Whole-study findings and limits: Different lesions suggested infiltration by different T cell clones.

The table came from immunoSEQ multiplex PCR; TCRdb's copy has only in-frame clones and leaves some out. Found here are around 70,000 clones, roughly 90% of them singletons; the top ten hold less than 5%. V gene TRBV4-1 combines with J gene TRBJ2-3; 9 bases match TRBD1. Sequenced input: blood. This TCR was sampled from a male donor with vitiligo. In DNA form, the CDR3 reads TGCGCCAGCAGCCAAGAGGGACAGGGTCCCCTAGATACGCAGTATTTT. Translated, it gives CASSQEGQGPLDTQYF.